The 21 T cell receptor beta chains presented below share a single source sample, sequenced in a study of blood T cell repertoires in COVID-19. The protocol was immunoSEQ multiplex PCR, while the TCRdb copy is restricted to in-frame clones and leaves out a portion. The sample lists 100,000 or so clones; roughly 80% were seen once. Sequencing input: peripheral blood. These receptors were taken from a woman aged 80 or over with acute or convalescent COVID-19.

This clone was found a few times. The chain employs TRBV28 and TRBJ2-3; the match to TRBD2 covers 9 bases. Germline V gives CDR1 MDHEN, CDR2 SYDVKM. V lost 2 bases and J lost 14; bases outside the gene matches: 14. The CDR3 length is 15 residues. The CDR3 is CASSLGDYSGSGAYF. The CDR3 bases are TGTGCCAGCAGTTTAGGTGATTATAGCGGGAGCGGGGCGTATTTT.

V is TRBV5-4 and J is TRBJ1-2, with D possibly TRBD1 on 6 matching bases. The V end lost 1 base, the J end lost 4 bases, and 14 bases lay between the germline ends. This CDR3 comprises 15 residues. From germline, CDR1 is SGHNT and CDR2 YYREEE (reference sequence). The CDR3 DNA reads as TGTGCCAGCAGCTTGCGTTCGCAGGGGAGCTATGGCTACACCTTC. This codes for CASSLRSQGSYGYTF.

This chain uses TRBV28 with TRBJ1-2; D may be TRBD1 (6 bases). Between the trimmed V and J ends, which lost 5 bases and 3 bases, there was a span of 19 bases. CDR1 is MDHEN and CDR2 is SYDVKM in the germline V gene. This CDR3 region has 16 residues. The CDR3 nucleotides are TGTGCCAGCAGTCGCTCCGGGACACCAAGGGACTATGGCTACACCTTC. Amino acid sequence: CASSRSGTPRDYGYTF.

This clone occurred a few times. The chain uses TRBV19 and TRBJ1-6; D unclear. Per the germline V gene, CDR1 is LNHDA and CDR2 is SQIVND (reference sequence). V was trimmed by 2 bases and J by 8 bases, leaving 10 bases between them. The CDR3 is 14 residues long. In nucleotides, the CDR3 is TGTGCCAGTAGTATATCGCAAGCTTATTCACCCCTCCACTTT. Amino acid sequence: CASSISQAYSPLHF.

The gene calls are TRBV19 and TRBJ2-1; D possibly corresponds to TRBD1 (6 bases). Germline V gene data show CDR1 as LNHDA and CDR2 as SQIVND (reference sequence). There are 14 residues in the CDR3. The V end lost 4 bases, the J end lost 4 bases, and 11 bases lay between the germline ends. This chain's CDR3 is CASSKTGRYNEQFF. The CDR3 region has the DNA TGTGCCAGTAGTAAAACAGGGAGATACAATGAGCAGTTCTTC.

The V call is TRBV27, the J call TRBJ2-7; D is ambiguous. The CDR3 extends over 14 amino acids. The V end was cut by 3 bases, the J end by 3 bases, with 12 bases between. In germline, CDR1 is MNHEY, CDR2 SMNVEV (reference sequence). The CDR3 protein is CASSFKPLGYEQYF. The CDR3 DNA follows: TGTGCCAGCAGTTTCAAGCCCCTCGGCTACGAGCAGTACTTC.

This chain links TRBV6-5 with TRBJ2-2; possibly TRBD2 for D (5 bases). CDR1 MNHEY and CDR2 SVGAGI come from the germline V gene. Trimming left V 6 bases short and J 7 bases short, with 12 bases between. This CDR3 has 13 amino acids. The CDR3 region has the DNA TGTGCCAGCAGGGGAGCCGGTAACGGGGAGCTGTTTTTT. Translating gives CASRGAGNGELFF.

The V and J genes are TRBV7-7 and TRBJ2-7; D unresolved. The CDR3 is made up of 12 amino acids. Germline lookup yields CDR1 SSHAT and CDR2 FNYEAQ (reference sequence). The germline V and J ends were trimmed by 2 bases and 4 bases, with 6 bases remaining between them. In DNA, the CDR3 is TGTGCCAGCAGCTTAAGCTCTTACGAGCAGTACGTC. The encoded protein is CASSLSSYEQYV.

The chain has TRBV6-5 and TRBJ2-1, with D possibly being TRBD2 (5 bases). The V end lost 5 bases, the J end lost 7 bases, and 12 bases lay between the germline ends. Germline lookup yields CDR1 MNHEY and CDR2 SVGAGI. The CDR3 runs 13 residues. CDR3 loop: CASSPPGKNEQFF. The CDR3, as DNA: TGTGCCAGCAGTCCCCCCGGGAAAAATGAGCAGTTCTTC.

A few counts support this clone. This chain connects TRBV7-2 to TRBJ2-5; 12 nucleotides agree with TRBD2. Germline-derived CDR1 and CDR2 are SGHTA and FQGNSA. The CDR3 sequence is 17 residues long. J gave up 4 bases and V 1 base, and 7 bases lay outside the gene matches. The CDR3 region is CASSLGASGRARETQYF. The CDR3 bases are TGTGCCAGCAGCTTAGGGGCTAGCGGGAGGGCAAGAGAGACCCAGTACTTC. The full variable domain, in which reference TRBV7-2 and TRBJ2-5 provide the parts outside the CDR3, is GAGVSQSPSNKVTEKGKDVELRCDPISGHTALYWYRQSLGQGLEFLIYFQGNSAPDKSGLPSDRFSAERTGGSVSTLTIQRTQQEDSAVYLCASSLGASGRARETQYFGPGTRLLVL.

V and J are TRBV6-2 or TRBV6-3 and TRBJ2-7; TRBD2 aligns across 9 bases. The J segment lost 2 bases and the V segment lost 4 bases, leaving 3 bases of the junction unmatched. The CDR3 runs 14 residues. CDR1 and CDR2 (germline): MNHEY, SVGEGT. This CDR3 reads CASSLAGAAYEQYF. CDR3 bases: TGTGCCAGCAGTTTAGCGGGAGCGGCCTACGAGCAGTACTTC.

The chain has TRBV3-1 (or the pseudogene TRBV3-2) and TRBJ2-7, with D perhaps matching TRBD1 (5 bases). Trimming pared 2 bases from V and 3 bases from J, leaving 11 bases between. Germline V gives CDR1 LGHDT, CDR2 YNNKEL (reference sequence). CDR3 length: 14 residues. Here the CDR3 DNA reads TGTGCCAGCAGCCAATCTCTAGACAGCTACGAGCAGTACTTC. Protein sequence: CASSQSLDSYEQYF.

The rearrangement links TRBV7-2 to TRBJ2-3; 7 bases are a match to TRBD2. This CDR3 has 17 residues. V lost 5 bases, J lost 3 bases, and 14 bases stayed unmatched. Per germline, CDR1 SGHTA and CDR2 FQGNSA. The CDR3 nucleotides read TGTGCCAGCAGCCAGACCAGTGGCGGGAGTGGGACAGATACGCAGTATTTT. It translates to CASSQTSGGSGTDTQYF. Full variable domain (remainder filled in from reference TRBV7-2 and TRBJ2-3): GAGVSQSPSNKVTEKGKDVELRCDPISGHTALYWYRQSLGQGLEFLIYFQGNSAPDKSGLPSDRFSAERTGGSVSTLTIQRTQQEDSAVYLCASSQTSGGSGTDTQYFGPGTRLTVL.

The chain links TRBV13 to TRBJ2-7; 10 positions agree with TRBD2. Germline V gives CDR1 PRHDT, CDR2 FYEKMQ (reference sequence). This CDR3 contains 12 residues. CDR3 in DNA: TGTGCCAGCAGCTCCCCGGGACTAGCGCTCGTCGTC. Encoded protein: CASSSPGLALVV.

This clone was seen a handful of times. This chain joins TRBV5-6 and TRBJ1-2, with D possibly matching TRBD1 (6 bases). V lost 2 bases and J lost 2, with 7 bases in between. The CDR3 runs to 13 residues. CDR1 is SGHDT and CDR2 is YYEEEE in the germline V gene. The CDR3 spells CASSFQGNYGYTF. The CDR3, as DNA: TGTGCCAGCAGCTTCCAGGGGAACTATGGCTACACCTTC.

V usage is TRBV28 and J usage is TRBJ2-1; no reliable D call. With 3 bases removed from V and 5 bases from J, the gap between germline ends came to 11 bases. Per the germline V gene, CDR1 is MDHEN and CDR2 is SYDVKM. The CDR3 runs 14 residues. CDR3 sequence reads: CASSFFLVHNEQFF. CDR3 in DNA: TGTGCCAGCAGTTTTTTTCTAGTTCACAATGAGCAGTTCTTC.

This clone was observed a handful of times. Other nucleotide sequences in the sample specify the same CDR3. The chain combines TRBV3-1 (or the pseudogene TRBV3-2) with TRBJ2-7, with 7 bases identical to TRBD1. Germline V gene sequence: CDR1 LGHDT, CDR2 YNNKEL (reference sequence). The ends lost 4 bases at V and 3 bases at J; junction bases unmatched: 6. The CDR3 contains 14 residues. CDR3 protein: CASSPWDRGYEQYF. For the CDR3, the DNA is TGTGCCAGCAGCCCGTGGGACAGAGGCTACGAGCAGTACTTC.

The V gene is TRBV28, the J gene TRBJ2-3; 7 bases align to TRBD2. Germline V CDR1 and CDR2: MDHEN, SYDVKM. The V segment lost 5 bases and the J segment 6 bases; nucleotides outside the gene matches: 11. This CDR3 comprises 15 residues. The CDR3 here is CASSVTQAGSDTQYF. As DNA, the CDR3 is TGTGCCAGCAGTGTTACTCAAGCGGGATCGGATACGCAGTATTTT.

The rearrangement uses TRBV19 and TRBJ1-2; TRBD1 matches 9 bases. There are 15 residues in the CDR3. CDR1 and CDR2 (germline): LNHDA, SQIVND (reference sequence). V was pared by 4 bases and J by 7 bases, with 10 bases of the junction left unmatched. CDR3 DNA sequence: TGTGCCAGTAGTACCCGCTCGACAGGGGGTGCTGGCTACACCTTC. It codes for CASSTRSTGGAGYTF.

This chain connects TRBV18 to TRBJ2-5; D unresolved. Germline CDR1 KGHSH, CDR2 LQKENI. This CDR3 has 13 amino acids. V lost 4 bases and J lost 5, with 11 bases in between. The CDR3 reads CASSLLAGETQYF. Here the CDR3 DNA reads TGTGCCAGCTCACTATTAGCCGGGGAGACCCAGTACTTC. Looking up the rest from reference TRBV18 and TRBJ2-5 gives the full variable domain: NAGVMQNPRHLVRRRGQEARLRCSPMKGHSHVYWYRQLPEEGLKFMVYLQKENIIDESGMPKERFSAEFPKEGPSILRIQQVVRGDSAAYFCASSLLAGETQYFGPGTRLLVL.

This sequence joins TRBV10-1 and TRBJ2-7; 7 nucleotides align to TRBD2. CDR3 size: 14 residues. CDR1 and CDR2 from the germline V gene are WNHNN and SYGVQD (reference sequence). The J segment lost 2 bases and the V segment lost 6 bases, leaving 7 bases of the junction unmatched. CDR3 loop: CASRSSGTAYEQYF. The DNA of the CDR3 is TGCGCCAGCAGATCCAGCGGGACGGCCTACGAGCAGTACTTC.